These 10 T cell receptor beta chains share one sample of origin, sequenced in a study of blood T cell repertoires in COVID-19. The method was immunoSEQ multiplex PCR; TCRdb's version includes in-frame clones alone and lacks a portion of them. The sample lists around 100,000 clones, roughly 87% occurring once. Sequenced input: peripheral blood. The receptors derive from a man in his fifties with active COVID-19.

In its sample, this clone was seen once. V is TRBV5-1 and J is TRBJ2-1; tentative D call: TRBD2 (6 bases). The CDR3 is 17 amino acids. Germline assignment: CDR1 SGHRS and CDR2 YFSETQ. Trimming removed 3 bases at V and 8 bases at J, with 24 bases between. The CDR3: CASSSPRLDPSRHEQFF. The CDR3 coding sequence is TGCGCCAGCAGCTCCCCGAGACTAGATCCTTCCCGGCATGAGCAGTTCTTC.

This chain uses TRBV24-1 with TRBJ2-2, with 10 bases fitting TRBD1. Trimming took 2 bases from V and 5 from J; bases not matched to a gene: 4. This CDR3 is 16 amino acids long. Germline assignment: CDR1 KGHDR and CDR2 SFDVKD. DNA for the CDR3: TGTGCCACCAGTGATTCCGGGACAGGGGTTACCGGGGAGCTGTTTTTT. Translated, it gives CATSDSGTGVTGELFF.

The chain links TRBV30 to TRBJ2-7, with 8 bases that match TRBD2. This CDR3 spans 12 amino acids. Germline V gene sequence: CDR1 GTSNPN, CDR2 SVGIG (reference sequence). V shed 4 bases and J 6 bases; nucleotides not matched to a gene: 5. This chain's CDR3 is CAWTFAGGEQYF. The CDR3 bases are TGTGCCTGGACATTTGCGGGGGGCGAGCAGTACTTC.

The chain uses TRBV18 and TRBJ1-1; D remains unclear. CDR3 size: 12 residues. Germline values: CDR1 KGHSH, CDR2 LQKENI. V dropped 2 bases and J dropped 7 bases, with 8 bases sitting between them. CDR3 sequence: CASSPGENEAFF. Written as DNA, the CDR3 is TGTGCCAGCTCACCAGGGGAGAATGAAGCTTTCTTT. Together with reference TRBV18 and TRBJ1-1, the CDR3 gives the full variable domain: NAGVMQNPRHLVRRRGQEARLRCSPMKGHSHVYWYRQLPEEGLKFMVYLQKENIIDESGMPKERFSAEFPKEGPSILRIQQVVRGDSAAYFCASSPGENEAFFGQGTRLTVV.

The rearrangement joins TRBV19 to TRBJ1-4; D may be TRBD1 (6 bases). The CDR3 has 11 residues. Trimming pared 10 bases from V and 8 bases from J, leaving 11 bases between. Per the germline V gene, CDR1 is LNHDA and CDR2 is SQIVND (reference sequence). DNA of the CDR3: TGTGCCACTCGGGGGGCGGAAAAACTGTTTTTT. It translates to CATRGAEKLFF.

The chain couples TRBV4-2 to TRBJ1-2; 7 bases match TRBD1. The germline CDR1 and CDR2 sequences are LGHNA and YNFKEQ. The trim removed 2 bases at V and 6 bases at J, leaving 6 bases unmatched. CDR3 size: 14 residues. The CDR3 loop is CASSQIDRVNGYTF. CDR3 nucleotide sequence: TGTGCCAGCAGCCAAATCGACAGGGTGAATGGCTACACCTTC.

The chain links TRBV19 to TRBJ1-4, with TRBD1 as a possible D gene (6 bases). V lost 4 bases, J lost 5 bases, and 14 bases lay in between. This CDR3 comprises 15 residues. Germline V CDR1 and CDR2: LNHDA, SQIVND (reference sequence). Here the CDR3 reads CASSKGGFGNEKLFF. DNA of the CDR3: TGTGCCAGTAGTAAAGGGGGATTTGGGAATGAAAAACTGTTTTTT.

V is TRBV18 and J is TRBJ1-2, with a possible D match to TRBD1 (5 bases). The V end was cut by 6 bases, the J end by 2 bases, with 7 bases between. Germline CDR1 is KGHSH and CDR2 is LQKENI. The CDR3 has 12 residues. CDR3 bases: TGTGCCAGCTCGCGACAGAACTATGGCTACACCTTC. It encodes CASSRQNYGYTF.

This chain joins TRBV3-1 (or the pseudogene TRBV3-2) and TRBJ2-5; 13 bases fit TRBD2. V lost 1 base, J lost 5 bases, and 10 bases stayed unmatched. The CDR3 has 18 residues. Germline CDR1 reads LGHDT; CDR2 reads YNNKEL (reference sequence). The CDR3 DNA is TGTGCCAGCAGCCAAGGAAGACTAGCGGGGGGCCGAAGGGAGACCCAGTACTTC. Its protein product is CASSQGRLAGGRRETQYF.

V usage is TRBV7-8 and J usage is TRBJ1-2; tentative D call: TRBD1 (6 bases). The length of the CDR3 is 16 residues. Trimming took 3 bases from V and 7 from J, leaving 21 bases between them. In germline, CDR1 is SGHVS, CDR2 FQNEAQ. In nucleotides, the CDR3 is TGTGCCAGCAGCTTGGGAAGTACAGGGAAGAGGTTTGGCTACACCTTC. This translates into CASSLGSTGKRFGYTF. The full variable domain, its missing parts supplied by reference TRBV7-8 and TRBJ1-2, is GAGVSQSPRYKVAKRGQDVALRCDPISGHVSLFWYQQALGQGPEFLTYFQNEAQLDKSGLPSDRFFAERPEGSVSTLKIQRTQQEDSAVYLCASSLGSTGKRFGYTFGSGTRLTVV.